The 30 T cell receptor beta chains below come from one sample, sequenced in a study of blood T cells in healthy people across ages. Through a sample-barcoded 5' primer and a J-beta primer mix, a second PCR was run for roughly 7 to 12 cycles. MiXCR was run by TCRdb on the 5' RACE reads, yielding one entry per CDR3 protein. The sample consists of 1.5 million to 2 million distinct CDR3 sequences, around half of them appearing once. Sequenced sample: blood. These receptors came from a woman aged 40 to 49 in good health.

The chain has TRBV7-8 and TRBJ2-6, with 9 bases fitting TRBD1. The length of the CDR3 is 14 residues. Germline CDR1 SGHVS, CDR2 FQNEAQ. CDR3 bases: TGTGCGGGGACAGGGCAGTCTGGGGCCAACGTCCTGACTTTC. Protein sequence: CAGTGQSGANVLTF.

J is TRBJ2-7 and V is TRBV29-1, with 7 bases identical to TRBD1. The V gene's germline CDR1 is SQVTM and CDR2 ANQGSEA. This CDR3 comprises 13 residues. The junction had 8 bases not matched to a gene; V was cut back by 6 bases and J by 3 bases. CDR3 amino acids: CSVKGQALYEQYF. CDR3 bases: TGCAGCGTAAAAGGACAGGCCCTCTACGAGCAGTACTTC.

As concerns this clonotype: The junction shows a germline mismatch at one end, possibly a read error. J is TRBJ2-4 and V is TRBV20-1, with 7 bases matching TRBD1. This CDR3 is built from 13 residues. Germline-derived CDR1 and CDR2 are DFQATT and SNEGSKA (reference sequence). Here the CDR3 reads CSGQGVAKNIRYF. The CDR3 DNA follows: TGCAGTGGGCAGGGGGTAGCCAAAAACATTCGGTACTTC.

The V and J genes are TRBV7-9 and TRBJ2-7, with D possibly matching TRBD1 (6 bases). This CDR3 has 16 residues. Germline-derived CDR1 and CDR2 are SEHNR and FQNEAQ (reference sequence). With 4 bases removed from V and 1 base from J, the gap between germline ends came to 17 bases. The CDR3 spells CASSYPWDIASYEQYF. Written as DNA, the CDR3 is TGTGCCAGCAGCTATCCCTGGGACATCGCGTCCTACGAGCAGTACTTC.

This clonotype was found a few times. The chain has TRBV5-1 and TRBJ2-7; no reliable D call. The DNA end is a closer match to TRBJ2-5, so the J assignment may be wrong. The germline V gene encodes CDR1 SGHRS and CDR2 YFSETQ. The length of the CDR3 is 15 residues. In nucleotides, the CDR3 is TGCGCCAGCAGCTTACTACCTTCGTACCAAGAGACCCAGTACTTC. This gives the protein CASSLLPSYQETQYF.

The V call is TRBV3-1, the J call TRBJ1-1; TRBD1 matches at 7 bases. This CDR3 has 14 amino acids. Germline lookup yields CDR1 LGHDT and CDR2 YNNKEL (reference sequence). The junction had 4 bases not matched to a gene; V was cut back by 0 bases and J by 6 bases. The CDR3 loop is CASSQDWTGAEAFF. In DNA, the CDR3 is TGTGCCAGCAGCCAAGATTGGACAGGAGCTGAAGCTTTCTTT.

This chain uses TRBV4-2 with TRBJ2-1, with TRBD2 matching over 9 bases. The germline CDR1 and CDR2 sequences are LGHNA and YNFKEQ. Losses at the gene ends were 5 bases for V and 4 bases for J; bases not matched to a gene: 6. The CDR3 covers 15 residues. The CDR3 nucleotides are TGTGCCAGCAGCACGCGGACTAGCGAATACAATGAGCAGTTCTTC. This translates into CASSTRTSEYNEQFF.

J is TRBJ2-3 and V is TRBV29-1; 10 bases are shared with TRBD1. The ends lost 4 bases at V and 0 bases at J; junction bases unmatched: 4. There are 15 residues in the CDR3. Germline lookup yields CDR1 SQVTM and CDR2 ANQGSEA. The CDR3 region has the DNA TGCAGCGTTGCCGGGACAGGGGTTAGCACAGATACGCAGTATTTT. The encoded protein is CSVAGTGVSTDTQYF.

This clonotype appeared a single time. The chain joins TRBV7-2 to TRBJ2-5; TRBD2 might be the D (6 bases). Trimming pared 5 bases from V and 11 bases from J, leaving 21 bases between. The CDR3 has 14 residues. CDR1 and CDR2 (germline): SGHTA, FQGNSA. CDR3 sequence reads: CASSHLAGSTEQYF. DNA for the CDR3: TGTGCCAGCAGCCACCTCGCGGGGAGTACGGAGCAGTACTTC.

The genes are TRBV10-3 and TRBJ1-5; D is possibly TRBD1 (5 bases). This CDR3 region has 15 residues. V lost 6 bases, J lost 0 bases, and 12 bases lay in between. Germline assignment: CDR1 ENHRY and CDR2 SYGVKD. The CDR3 reads CAIREGTDSNQPQHF. The CDR3 DNA reads TGTGCCATCAGAGAAGGGACTGATAGCAATCAGCCCCAGCATTTT.

The V and J genes are TRBV20-1 and TRBJ2-1; 9 bases fit TRBD2. CDR1 is DFQATT and CDR2 is SNEGSKA in the germline V gene (reference sequence). CDR3 size: 15 residues. V was clipped by 6 bases and J by 13 bases; unmatched bases: 19. The CDR3 sequence is CSASRAGGPIRTQFF. The CDR3, as DNA: TGCAGTGCCTCAAGGGCGGGGGGGCCGATAAGAACCCAGTTCTTC.

This sequence joins TRBV10-3 and TRBJ2-3; unclear D gene. The CDR3 totals 13 residues. V dropped 7 bases and J dropped 0 bases, with 8 bases sitting between them. Per germline, CDR1 ENHRY and CDR2 SYGVKD. This CDR3 reads CAINPSSTDTQYF. The CDR3 DNA is TGTGCCATCAATCCGTCTAGCACAGATACGCAGTATTTT.

V and J are TRBV12-3 or TRBV12-4 and TRBJ2-3; 7 bases are shared with TRBD1. CDR3 length: 16 amino acids. The V and J ends lost 7 bases and 1 base, in that order; junction bases with no gene match: 11. The CDR3 DNA reads as TGTGCCAGCACCCTTACCGGACAGGACCGCACAGATACGCAGTATTTT. Translated, it gives CASTLTGQDRTDTQYF.

Remarks on this clonotype: The germline gene is not matched at one end of the junction; a read error may be the cause. V usage is TRBV10-3 and J usage is TRBJ2-5; D perhaps matches TRBD1 (6 bases). Germline V gene data show CDR1 as ENHRY and CDR2 as SYGVKD. The CDR3 has 14 residues. The DNA of the CDR3 is TGTGTCATCAGAGGGGACACAGGGTTAGAGACCCAGTACTTC. Translation: CVIRGDTGLETQYF.

This clonotype has a handful of counts. The J gene is TRBJ2-2, the V gene TRBV20-1, with TRBD2 as a possible D gene (6 bases). With 6 bases removed from V and 2 bases from J, the gap between germline ends came to 16 bases. The germline V gene has CDR1 DFQATT and CDR2 SNEGSKA (reference sequence). This CDR3 is 15 amino acids long. For the CDR3, the DNA is TGCAGTGCCGGTGGGTCGGGGGATAACACCGGGGAGCTGTTTTTT. Translation gives CSAGGSGDNTGELFF.

The genes are TRBV6-2 or TRBV6-3 and TRBJ1-1; D is unclear. From germline, CDR1 is MNHEY and CDR2 SVGEGT. The CDR3 totals 15 residues. Trimming removed 7 bases at V and 1 base at J, with 16 bases between. Here the CDR3 reads CASMTILRTNTEAFF. CDR3 sequence (DNA): TGTGCCAGCATGACCATTTTACGGACGAACACTGAAGCTTTCTTT.

This clonotype appeared many times. The chain couples TRBV20-1 to TRBJ2-5, with 10 bases that match TRBD2. Germline-derived CDR1 and CDR2 are DFQATT and SNEGSKA (reference sequence). CDR3 length: 17 amino acids. Germline trimming cut 1 base from V and 7 bases from J; bases unmatched to any gene: 15. This CDR3 is CSARGGISGGLSGTQYF. CDR3 sequence (DNA): TGCAGTGCTAGAGGTGGAATTAGCGGGGGGCTCTCGGGGACCCAGTACTTC.

J is TRBJ2-5 and V is TRBV7-9; no clear D. This CDR3 spans 13 amino acids. The germline CDR1 and CDR2 sequences are SEHNR and FQNEAQ (reference sequence). V was trimmed by 5 bases and J by 2 bases, leaving 9 bases between them. CDR3 coding DNA: TGTGCCAGCAGCCCGGTTCTGCAAGAGACCCAGTACTTC. Protein sequence: CASSPVLQETQYF.

This chain links TRBV5-1 with TRBJ2-1; 7 positions match TRBD1. Germline trimming cut 5 bases from V and 4 bases from J; bases unmatched to any gene: 9. CDR1 is SGHRS, CDR2 YFSETQ, per germline. This CDR3 contains 15 residues. DNA of the CDR3: TGCGCCAGCAGTACTATGGGGACAGCTTACAATGAGCAGTTCTTC. Its protein is CASSTMGTAYNEQFF.

Concerning this clonotype: Mismatch with germline at one junction end may stem from a read error. This chain uses TRBV11-1 with TRBJ2-1; 13 nucleotides line up with TRBD2. The CDR3 is 15 residues long. The V gene's germline CDR1 is SGHAT and CDR2 FQDESV (reference sequence). CDR3 bases: TGTGTCAGCAGCTTACTAGCGGGGGGGCCAGGAGAGCAGTTCTTC. Encoded protein: CVSSLLAGGPGEQFF.

Here the CDR3 DNA reads TGTGCCGCATACTCGTCAAATAGGCCCCAGCATTTT. It encodes CAAYSSNRPQHF. The J gene is TRBJ1-5, the V gene TRBV7-2; no clear D gene. Germline V gene data show CDR1 as SGHTA and CDR2 as FQGNSA. This CDR3 is built from 12 residues. V was pared by 11 bases and J by 9 bases, with 17 bases between.

This sequence joins TRBV29-1 and TRBJ2-4, with D possibly matching TRBD1 (5 bases). V dropped 4 bases and J dropped 6 bases, with 13 bases sitting between them. Germline V gene data show CDR1 as SQVTM and CDR2 as ANQGSEA. The CDR3 runs to 13 residues. The CDR3 DNA follows: TGCAGCGTTGTGGGGCCCACAGGAAACATTCAGTACTTC. It is translated as CSVVGPTGNIQYF.

V usage is TRBV9 and J usage is TRBJ2-3, with D tentatively TRBD2 (5 bases). The CDR3 is 17 amino acids. Germline V gene lookup returns CDR1 SGDLS and CDR2 YYNGEE. With 0 bases removed from V and 1 base from J, the gap between germline ends came to 15 bases. The CDR3 DNA sequence: TGTGCCAGCAGCGTAGCCCACGGACGAGCGGGCACAGATACGCAGTATTTT. As protein: CASSVAHGRAGTDTQYF. The variable domain in full, with the rest retrieved from reference TRBV9 and TRBJ2-3, is DSGVTQTPKHLITATGQRVTLRCSPRSGDLSVYWYQQSLDQGLQFLIQYYNGEERAKGNILERFSAQQFPDLHSELNLSSLELGDSALYFCASSVAHGRAGTDTQYFGPGTRLTVL.

In its sample, this clonotype was seen many times. The chain links TRBV4-3 to TRBJ2-1; D possibly corresponds to TRBD1 (5 bases). The V end lost 1 base, the J end lost 7 bases, and 8 bases lay between the germline ends. Germline CDR1 is LGHNA and CDR2 is YSLEER. CDR3 length: 13 amino acids. The CDR3 coding sequence is TGCGCCAGCAGCCAAGTGCAGGGTAATGAGCAGTTCTTC. This translates into CASSQVQGNEQFF.

V usage is TRBV9 and J usage is TRBJ1-1; no reliable D call. The germline V and J ends were trimmed by 0 bases and 0 bases, with 6 bases remaining between them. CDR3 length: 14 residues. The germline CDR1 and CDR2 sequences are SGDLS and YYNGEE. The CDR3 DNA sequence: TGTGCCAGCAGCGTAGGGACTATGAACACTGAAGCTTTCTTT. Its protein product is CASSVGTMNTEAFF.

The J gene is TRBJ1-4, the V gene TRBV9; no clear D gene. The CDR3 length is 20 residues. From germline, CDR1 is SGDLS and CDR2 YYNGEE. With 3 bases removed from V and 0 bases from J, the gap between germline ends came to 24 bases. DNA of the CDR3: TGTGCCAGCAGCGATGGGCGGGCAGACTATAACAGAGCAACTAATGAAAAACTGTTTTTT. Encoded protein: CASSDGRADYNRATNEKLFF.

This chain connects TRBV7-2 to TRBJ1-1; possibly TRBD1 for D (6 bases). Germline CDR1 SGHTA, CDR2 FQGNSA. V was shortened by 6 bases and J by 0 bases, with 11 bases between the two germline ends. The CDR3 loop spans 14 amino acids. CDR3 sequence: CASRPGHLNTEAFF. In nucleotides, the CDR3 is TGTGCCAGCAGACCGGGACACTTGAACACTGAAGCTTTCTTT.

There are many counts of this clonotype. V and J are TRBV2 and TRBJ2-7; tentative D call: TRBD1 (6 bases). Trimming stripped 7 bases from V and 3 bases from J, with 13 bases between. Germline V gene lookup returns CDR1 SNHLY and CDR2 FYNNEI. The CDR3 is 13 residues long. The CDR3 loop is CASTSGQNYEQYF. The CDR3 region has the DNA TGTGCCAGCACCTCTGGACAGAACTACGAGCAGTACTTC.

The gene calls are TRBV28 and TRBJ2-7; perhaps TRBD2 as D (6 bases). The end of the DNA aligns better with TRBJ2-5, so the J call may be wrong. The CDR3 contains 15 residues. CDR1 is MDHEN, CDR2 SYDVKM, per germline. The CDR3 bases are TGTGCCACCCTGTCAGGGACTGCCTATTGGGAGACCCAGTACTTC. This sequence encodes CATLSGTAYWETQYF.

This clonotype was recorded a few times. The genes are TRBV7-2 and TRBJ2-1, with unresolved D. The CDR3 contains 16 residues. V lost 1 base, J lost 7 bases, and 17 bases lay in between. The germline V gene has CDR1 SGHTA and CDR2 FQGNSA. CDR3 nucleotides: TGTGCCAGCAGCTTAGAACCCCCCGGTGTAGTAAATGAGCAGTTCTTC. Translation gives CASSLEPPGVVNEQFF. The complete variable domain, with remaining parts taken from reference TRBV7-2 and TRBJ2-1, reads GAGVSQSPSNKVTEKGKDVELRCDPISGHTALYWYRQSLGQGLEFLIYFQGNSAPDKSGLPSDRFSAERTGGSVSTLTIQRTQQEDSAVYLCASSLEPPGVVNEQFFGPGTRLTVL.